The source of this T cell receptor (beta chain) is a study of CD8+CD57+ T cells in acquired aplastic anemia. This CDR3 spans 14 amino acids. The germline V gene encodes CDR1 SNHLY and CDR2 FYNNEI. The V end was cut by 3 bases, the J end by 0 bases, with 9 bases between. Study results and limitations: Controls and patients did not differ significantly in CD8+ Simpson's diversity. It was found that fewer than 35 CD8+ CDR3 sequences were shared between patients and controls.

Only patients with CD8+CD57+ cell expansion on flow cytometry were chosen for sequencing. Acquired aplastic anemia of severe grade affected all patients. Note on this clonotype: The target antigen is unknown.

Profiles of TCR beta VDJ and CDR3 were generated from a genomic DNA template. One entry per CDR3 protein results from TCRdb running MiXCR on the reads. There are 150,000 to 200,000 distinct CDR3 sequences in the sample; around half occur only once, and roughly 1.1% lies in the top ten. Material for sequencing was sorted CD4+, CD8+, or CD8+CD57+ T cells (not recorded which) from PBMCs. The origin of this receptor is a human donor with aplastic anemia. The V gene is TRBV2, the J gene TRBJ2-7, with D maybe TRBD1 (6 bases). CDR3 in amino acids: CASSEQGSSYEQYF. In nucleotides, the CDR3 is TGTGCCAGCAGTGAGCAGGGGAGCTCCTACGAGCAGTACTTC.